This T cell receptor beta chain was documented in a study of blood T cell repertoires in COVID-19 (TCRdb year 2020). About the investigation overall: Samples from collaborators originated in the United States, Italy and Spain and spanned both the acute and convalescent phases of COVID-19. The prospective study material was composed of cDNA or gDNA derived from T cells, B-cell-depleted T cells, or PBMCs. The dataset comprised deeply sampled blood TCRbeta repertoires from subjects exposed to, actively infected with, or recovered from COVID-19. The repertoires were released in a freely available public database intended as a resource for research on the immune response to SARS-CoV-2. The samples were drawn from the first 160 participants of the ongoing ImmuneRACE study and from more than 1,000 subjects provided by 6 global collaborators. A de-identified subject ID, COVID-19 status, age in years and sex were almost always included in the sample metadata. Where available, HLA class I and class II types were obtained from metadata supplied by the sample provider rather than from assay-based typing.

Results the study describes overall, beyond this receptor: Clinical and demographic metadata were provided uncurated, with the amount varying by source and participant.

As to this clone: Its antigen remains undetermined. One base away there is no much larger clone; base qualities are not given.

The germline V gene gives CDR1 as SNHLY and CDR2 as FYNNEI. V ends up 1 base short and J 6 bases short, with an unmatched junction base count of 7. The CDR3 starts with the cysteine, ends with the phenylalanine, and has 16 residues. The read is trimmed to its CDR3 DNA, 48 bases read in frame from base 1. TCRbeta CDR3 regions were amplified from genomic DNA using the immunoSEQ Assay, a bias-controlled multiplex PCR. The paper's processing steps were these. The number of nucleated cells in each sample was estimated by amplification of reference gene primers within the assay. Sequence reads were collapsed and filtered to measure the absolute abundance of every unique TCRbeta CDR3 rearrangement. For each sample, productive Simpson clonality was calculated by taking the square root of Simpson's diversity index across productive rearrangements. Here the immuneACCESS table is served through TCRdb, limited to in-frame sequences with V and J called. Missing clones are a known gap in these copies; in checked studies unresolved V genes cover under half, and the rest lacks a known reason. V and J calls and clone size are as listed in that table; D and trimming were resolved from the DNA. This sample gives some 190,000 clones in total; more than 80% of them show up just once. Clones ranked in the top ten supply roughly 8% of the sample.

The collaborating institutions used their own protocols to collect whole blood in K2EDTA tubes. For TCRbeta analysis, collaborators shipped samples as frozen whole blood, isolated PBMCs, or DNA extracted from either of those sample types. The sequence joins TRBV2 to TRBJ1-4; 8 bases in the junction line up with TRBD1. The sequenced material came from peripheral blood. The clonotype originates from a woman aged 55 to 70 with acute or convalescent COVID-19. This receptor has the CDR3 CASSEVARGLDEKLFF. The nucleotides read TGTGCCAGCAGTGAAGTCGCCAGGGGGCTGGATGAAAAACTGTTTTTT.